The source of this T cell receptor beta chain is a study of blood T cell repertoires in COVID-19. About the study: Sites across the United States, Italy and Spain contributed samples from acute and convalescent COVID-19.

Per the authors' pipeline: Amplification from reference gene primers served as the basis for estimated nucleated cell counts. Some clones are missing from TCRdb's copy, which holds only in-frame ones; the method was immunoSEQ multiplex PCR. The DNA was the basis for D and trimming; V, J and clone size are from that table. The sample consists of some 350,000 clones, around 84% of them appearing once. This TCR came from a human donor in a cohort sampled during active COVID-19. The source material was peripheral blood.

The CDR3 sequence is CASSPRSSGNTEAFF. Here the CDR3 DNA reads TGTGCCAGCAGCCCCCGGAGTTCCGGGAACACTGAAGCTTTCTTT. The chain is built from TRBV9 and TRBJ1-1; D not certain. Germline V gene lookup returns CDR1 SGDLS and CDR2 YYNGEE. With 4 bases removed from V and 1 base from J, the gap between germline ends came to 14 bases. The CDR3 covers 15 residues.